These 8 T cell receptor beta chains originate from one sample sequenced in a study of shared clonotypes between healthy human individuals. The table came from immunoSEQ multiplex PCR; TCRdb's copy has only in-frame clones and leaves some out. Among about 1 million clones listed, 65% to 75% were seen once. The source material was memory CD4+ T cells sorted from blood. Subset noted: CD45RA-negative fraction. Receptor source: a man aged 18 to 30 in good health.

The gene calls are TRBV28 and TRBJ2-7, with 7 bases identical to TRBD1. The CDR3 is 15 residues long. V trimming: 6 bases; J trimming: 2 bases; junction bases outside the gene matches: 10. Germline lookup yields CDR1 MDHEN and CDR2 SYDVKM. The CDR3 sequence is CASSGTDRSPYEQYF. The CDR3 nucleotides are TGTGCCAGCAGCGGGACAGACCGTAGCCCCTACGAGCAGTACTTC. Supplemented by reference TRBV28 and TRBJ2-7, the full variable domain reads DVKVTQSSRYLVKRTGEKVFLECVQDMDHENMFWYRQDPGLGLRLIYFSYDVKMKEKGDIPEGYSVSREKKERFSLILESASTNQTSMYLCASSGTDRSPYEQYFGPGTRLTVT.

The count of this clone is one. The chain has TRBV18 and TRBJ2-7; 11 positions match TRBD2. The junction had 4 bases not matched to a gene; V was cut back by 1 base and J by 5 bases. The CDR3 length is 15 residues. Germline lookup yields CDR1 KGHSH and CDR2 LQKENI. CDR3 DNA: TGTGCCAGCTCACCACTAGCGGGAGGGCAACACGAGCAGTACTTC. It codes for CASSPLAGGQHEQYF.

Concerning this clone itself: One junction end does not reproduce the germline sequence, and a read error may be involved. The V gene is TRBV2, the J gene TRBJ1-5; 10 bases line up with TRBD1. Germline CDR1 reads SNHLY; CDR2 reads FYNNEI. The CDR3 is made up of 14 amino acids. CDR3 sequence reads: CASSEAGPGTGESF. The CDR3 nucleotides are TGTGCCAGCAGTGAAGCAGGTCCGGGGACAGGGGAAAGCTTT.

The CDR3 DNA sequence: TGTGCCAGCAGTGGGGACCTGGCTCAGTACAATGAGCAGTTCTTC. Amino acid sequence: CASSGDLAQYNEQFF. The gene calls are TRBV25-1 and TRBJ2-1; D possibly matches TRBD1 or TRBD2 (5 bases each). In germline, CDR1 is MGHDK, CDR2 SYGVNS. The length of the CDR3 is 15 residues. Trimming removed 4 bases at V and 4 bases at J, with 14 bases between.

This chain uses TRBV7-2 with TRBJ2-5, with 11 bases aligning to TRBD2. There are 18 residues in the CDR3. CDR1 and CDR2 from the germline V gene are SGHTA and FQGNSA. J lost 5 bases, V lost 3 bases, and 14 bases had no gene match. In DNA form, the CDR3 reads TGTGCCAGCAGCTTCGGGTCCATTAGCGGGAGGGCCTTGGAGACCCAGTACTTC. Translating gives CASSFGSISGRALETQYF. Filled out from reference TRBV7-2 and TRBJ2-5, the complete variable domain reads GAGVSQSPSNKVTEKGKDVELRCDPISGHTALYWYRQSLGQGLEFLIYFQGNSAPDKSGLPSDRFSAERTGGSVSTLTIQRTQQEDSAVYLCASSFGSISGRALETQYFGPGTRLLVL.

This clone appeared a single time. V is TRBV5-8 and J is TRBJ1-4; TRBD1 matches at 7 bases. The length of the CDR3 is 15 residues. Germline lookup yields CDR1 SGHTS and CDR2 YDEGEE. V dropped 4 bases and J dropped 6; count of bases not matched to a gene: 9. CDR3 in amino acids: CASSLSGTVDEKLFF. The CDR3 bases are TGTGCCAGCAGCCTCTCCGGGACAGTAGATGAAAAACTGTTTTTT.

The V gene is TRBV11-2, the J gene TRBJ1-2; D is uncertain. Germline CDR1 is SGHAT and CDR2 is FQNNGV. V was pared by 4 bases and J by 5 bases, with 17 bases between. The CDR3 runs to 15 residues. The CDR3 nucleotides are TGTGCCAGCAGCTCCCTCTGGCAGCCCACTTATGGCTACACCTTC. It codes for CASSSLWQPTYGYTF.

This clone was detected only once. The chain uses TRBV6-6 and TRBJ2-7; D remains ambiguous. Germline CDR1 reads MNHNY; CDR2 reads SVGAGI (reference sequence). The length of the CDR3 is 13 residues. Trimming took 3 bases from V and 2 from J, leaving 8 bases between them. The CDR3: CASSYLEAYEQYF. CDR3 nucleotides: TGTGCCAGCAGTTATTTAGAAGCCTACGAGCAGTACTTC.